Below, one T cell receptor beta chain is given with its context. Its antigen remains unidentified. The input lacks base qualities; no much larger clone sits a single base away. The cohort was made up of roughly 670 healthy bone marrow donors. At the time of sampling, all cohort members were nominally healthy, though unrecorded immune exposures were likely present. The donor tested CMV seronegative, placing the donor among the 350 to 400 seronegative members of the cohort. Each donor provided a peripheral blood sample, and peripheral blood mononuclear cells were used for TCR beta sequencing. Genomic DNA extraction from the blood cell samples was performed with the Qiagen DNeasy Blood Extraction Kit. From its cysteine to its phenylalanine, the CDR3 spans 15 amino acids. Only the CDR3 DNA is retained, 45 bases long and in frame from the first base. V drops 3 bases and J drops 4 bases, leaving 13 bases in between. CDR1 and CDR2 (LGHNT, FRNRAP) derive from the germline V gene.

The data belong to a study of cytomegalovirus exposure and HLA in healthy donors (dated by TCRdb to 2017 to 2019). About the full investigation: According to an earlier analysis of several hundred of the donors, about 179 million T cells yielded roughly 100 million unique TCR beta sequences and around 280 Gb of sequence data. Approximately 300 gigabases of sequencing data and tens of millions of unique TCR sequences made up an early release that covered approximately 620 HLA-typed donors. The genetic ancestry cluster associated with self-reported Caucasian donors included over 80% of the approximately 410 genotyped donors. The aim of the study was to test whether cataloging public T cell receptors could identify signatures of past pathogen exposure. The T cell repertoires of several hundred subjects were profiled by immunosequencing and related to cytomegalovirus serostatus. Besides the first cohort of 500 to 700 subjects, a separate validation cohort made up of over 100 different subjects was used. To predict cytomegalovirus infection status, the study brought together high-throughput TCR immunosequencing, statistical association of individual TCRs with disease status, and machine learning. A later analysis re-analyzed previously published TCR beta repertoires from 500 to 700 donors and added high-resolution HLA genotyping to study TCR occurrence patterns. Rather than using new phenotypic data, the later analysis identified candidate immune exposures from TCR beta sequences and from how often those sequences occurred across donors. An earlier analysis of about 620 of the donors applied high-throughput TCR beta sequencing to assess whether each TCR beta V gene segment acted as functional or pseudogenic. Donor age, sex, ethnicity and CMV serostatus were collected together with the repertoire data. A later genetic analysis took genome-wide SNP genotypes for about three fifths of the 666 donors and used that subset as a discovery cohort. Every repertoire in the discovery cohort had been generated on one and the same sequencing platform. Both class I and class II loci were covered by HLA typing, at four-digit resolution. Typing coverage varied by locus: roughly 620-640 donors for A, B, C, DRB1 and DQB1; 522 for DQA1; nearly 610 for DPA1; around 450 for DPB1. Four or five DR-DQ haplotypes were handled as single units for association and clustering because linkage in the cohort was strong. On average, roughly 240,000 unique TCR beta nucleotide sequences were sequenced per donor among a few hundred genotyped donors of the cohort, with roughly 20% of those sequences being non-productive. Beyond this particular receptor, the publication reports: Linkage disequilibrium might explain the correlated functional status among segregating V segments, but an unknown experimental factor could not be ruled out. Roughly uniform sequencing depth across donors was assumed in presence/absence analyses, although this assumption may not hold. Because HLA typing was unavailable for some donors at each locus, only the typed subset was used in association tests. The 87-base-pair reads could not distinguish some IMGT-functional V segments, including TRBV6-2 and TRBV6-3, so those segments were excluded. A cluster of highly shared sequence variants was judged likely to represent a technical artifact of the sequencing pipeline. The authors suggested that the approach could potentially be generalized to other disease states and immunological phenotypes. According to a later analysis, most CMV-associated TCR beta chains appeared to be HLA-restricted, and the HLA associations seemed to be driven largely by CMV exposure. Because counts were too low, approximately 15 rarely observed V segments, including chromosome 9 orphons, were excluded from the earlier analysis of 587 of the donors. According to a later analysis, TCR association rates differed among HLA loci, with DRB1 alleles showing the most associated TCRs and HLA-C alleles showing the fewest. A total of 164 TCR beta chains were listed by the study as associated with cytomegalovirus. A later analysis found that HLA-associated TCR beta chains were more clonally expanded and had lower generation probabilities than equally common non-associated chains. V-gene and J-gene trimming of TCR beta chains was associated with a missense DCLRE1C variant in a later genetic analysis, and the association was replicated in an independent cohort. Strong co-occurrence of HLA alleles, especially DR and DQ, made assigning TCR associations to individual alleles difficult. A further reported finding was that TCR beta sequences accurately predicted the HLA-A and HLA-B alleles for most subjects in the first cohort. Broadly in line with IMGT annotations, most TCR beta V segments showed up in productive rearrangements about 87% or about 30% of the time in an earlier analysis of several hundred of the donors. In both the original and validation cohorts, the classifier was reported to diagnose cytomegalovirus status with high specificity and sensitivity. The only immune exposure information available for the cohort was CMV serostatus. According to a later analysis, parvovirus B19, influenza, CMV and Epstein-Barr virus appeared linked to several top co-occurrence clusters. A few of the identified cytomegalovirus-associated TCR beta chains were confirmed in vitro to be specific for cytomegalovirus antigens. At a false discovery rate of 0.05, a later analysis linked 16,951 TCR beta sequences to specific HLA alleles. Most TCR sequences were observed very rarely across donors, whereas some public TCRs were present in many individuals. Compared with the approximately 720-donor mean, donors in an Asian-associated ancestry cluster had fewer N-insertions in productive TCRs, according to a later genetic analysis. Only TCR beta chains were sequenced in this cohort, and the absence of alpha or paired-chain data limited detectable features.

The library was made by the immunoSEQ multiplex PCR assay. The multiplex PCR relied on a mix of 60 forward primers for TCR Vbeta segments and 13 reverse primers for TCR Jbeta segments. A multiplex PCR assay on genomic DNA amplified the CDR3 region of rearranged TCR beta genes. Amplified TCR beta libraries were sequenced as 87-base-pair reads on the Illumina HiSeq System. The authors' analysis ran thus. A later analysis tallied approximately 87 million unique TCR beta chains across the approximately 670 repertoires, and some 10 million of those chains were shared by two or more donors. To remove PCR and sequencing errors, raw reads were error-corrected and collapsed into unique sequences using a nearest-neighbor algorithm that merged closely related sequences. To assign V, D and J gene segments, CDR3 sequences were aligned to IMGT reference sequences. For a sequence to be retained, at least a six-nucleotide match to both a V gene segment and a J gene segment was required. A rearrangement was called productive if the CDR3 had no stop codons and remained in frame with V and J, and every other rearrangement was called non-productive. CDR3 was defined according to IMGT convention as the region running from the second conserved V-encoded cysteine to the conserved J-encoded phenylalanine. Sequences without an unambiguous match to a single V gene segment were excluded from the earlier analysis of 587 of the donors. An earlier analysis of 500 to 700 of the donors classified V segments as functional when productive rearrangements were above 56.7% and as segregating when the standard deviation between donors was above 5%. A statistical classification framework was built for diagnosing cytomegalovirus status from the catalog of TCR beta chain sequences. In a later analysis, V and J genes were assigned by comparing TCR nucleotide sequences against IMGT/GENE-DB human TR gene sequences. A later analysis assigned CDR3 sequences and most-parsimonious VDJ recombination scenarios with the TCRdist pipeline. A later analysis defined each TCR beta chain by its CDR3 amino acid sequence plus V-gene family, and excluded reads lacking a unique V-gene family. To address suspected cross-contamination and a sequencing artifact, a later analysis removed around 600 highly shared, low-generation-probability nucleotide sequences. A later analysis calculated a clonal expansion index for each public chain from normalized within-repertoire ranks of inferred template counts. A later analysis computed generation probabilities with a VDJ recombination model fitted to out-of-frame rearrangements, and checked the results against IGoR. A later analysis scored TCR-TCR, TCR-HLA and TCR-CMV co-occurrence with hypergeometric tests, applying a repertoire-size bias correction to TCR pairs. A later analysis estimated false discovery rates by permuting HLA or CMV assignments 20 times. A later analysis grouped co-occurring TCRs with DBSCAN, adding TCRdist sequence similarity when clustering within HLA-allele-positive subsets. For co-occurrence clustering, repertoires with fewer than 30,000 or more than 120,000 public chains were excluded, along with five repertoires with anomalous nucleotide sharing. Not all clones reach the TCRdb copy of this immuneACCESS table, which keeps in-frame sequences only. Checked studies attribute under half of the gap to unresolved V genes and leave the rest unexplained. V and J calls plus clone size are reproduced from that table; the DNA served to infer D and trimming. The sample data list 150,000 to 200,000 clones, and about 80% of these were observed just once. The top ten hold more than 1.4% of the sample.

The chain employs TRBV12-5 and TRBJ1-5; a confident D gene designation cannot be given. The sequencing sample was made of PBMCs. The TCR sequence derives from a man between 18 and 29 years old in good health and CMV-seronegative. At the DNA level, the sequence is TGTGCTAGTGGTTTCGGATTCCTAGGTAATCAGCCCCAGCATTTT. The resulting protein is CASGFGFLGNQPQHF.